The T cell receptor (beta chain) under discussion was sequenced for a study of blood T cell repertoires in COVID-19. Overall study: Cohort 3 recovery required two negative PCRs, clearance, or symptom resolution.

Clones were read by immunoSEQ multiplex PCR, and TCRdb kept only the in-frame ones, dropping some. The table records roughly 200,000 clones, 86% of them present only once. J lost 4 bases, V lost 3 bases, and 5 bases had no gene match. The germline V gene has CDR1 SGHDN and CDR2 FVKESK. This CDR3 region has 15 residues. Input material: PBMCs or T cells enriched from blood (not recorded which). The receptor was derived from a woman in her thirties or forties in a cohort exposed to, infected with or recovered from COVID-19 (not recorded which). The J gene is TRBJ1-3, the V gene TRBV14; 8 nucleotides align to TRBD1. DNA of the CDR3: TGTGCCAGCAGCCACCGCAGGGGGCTCGGAAACACCATATATTTT. Its protein product is CASSHRRGLGNTIYF.